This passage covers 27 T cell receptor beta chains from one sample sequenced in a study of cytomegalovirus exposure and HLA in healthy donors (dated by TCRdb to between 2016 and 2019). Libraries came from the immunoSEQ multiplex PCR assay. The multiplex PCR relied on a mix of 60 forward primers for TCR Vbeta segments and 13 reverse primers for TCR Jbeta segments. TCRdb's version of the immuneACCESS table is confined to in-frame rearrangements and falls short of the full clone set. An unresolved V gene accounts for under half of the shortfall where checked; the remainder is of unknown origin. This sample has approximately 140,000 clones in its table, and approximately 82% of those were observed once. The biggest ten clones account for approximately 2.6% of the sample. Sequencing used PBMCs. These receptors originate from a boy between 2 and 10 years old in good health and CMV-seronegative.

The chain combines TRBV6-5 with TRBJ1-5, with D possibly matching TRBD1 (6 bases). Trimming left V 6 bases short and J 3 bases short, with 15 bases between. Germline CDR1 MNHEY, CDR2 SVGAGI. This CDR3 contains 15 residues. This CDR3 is CASSPKGQLNQPQHF. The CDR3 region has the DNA TGTGCCAGCAGCCCCAAGGGACAACTCAATCAGCCCCAGCATTTT.

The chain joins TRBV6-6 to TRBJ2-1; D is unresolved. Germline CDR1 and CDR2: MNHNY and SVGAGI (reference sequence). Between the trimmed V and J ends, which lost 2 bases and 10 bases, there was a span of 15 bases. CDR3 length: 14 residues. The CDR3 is CASSYGDKAVEQFF. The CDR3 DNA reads TGTGCCAGCAGTTACGGCGACAAGGCTGTCGAGCAGTTCTTC.

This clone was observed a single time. In DNA form, the CDR3 reads TGTGCCAGCAGCCCCCAAAGGGCGGGAAGGACTGAAGCTTTCTTT. Its translation is CASSPQRAGRTEAFF. The V and J genes are TRBV7-9 and TRBJ1-1, with unresolved D. The CDR3 sequence is 15 residues long. Germline V lookup: CDR1 SEHNR, CDR2 FQNEAQ (reference sequence). V lost 5 bases to trimming and J lost 5 bases, with 18 bases between them. The full variable domain, its missing parts supplied by reference TRBV7-9 and TRBJ1-1, is DTGVSQNPRHKITKRGQNVTFRCDPISEHNRLYWYRQTLGQGPEFLTYFQNEAQLEKSRLLSDRFSAERPKGSFSTLEIQRTEQGDSAMYLCASSPQRAGRTEAFFGQGTRLTVV.

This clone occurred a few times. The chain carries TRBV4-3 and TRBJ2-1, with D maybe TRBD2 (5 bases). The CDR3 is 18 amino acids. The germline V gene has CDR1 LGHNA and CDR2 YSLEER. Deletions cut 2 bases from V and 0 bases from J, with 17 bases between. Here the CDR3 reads CASSQRMAEASSYNEQFF. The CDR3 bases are TGCGCCAGCAGCCAAAGGATGGCGGAGGCCAGCTCCTACAATGAGCAGTTCTTC.

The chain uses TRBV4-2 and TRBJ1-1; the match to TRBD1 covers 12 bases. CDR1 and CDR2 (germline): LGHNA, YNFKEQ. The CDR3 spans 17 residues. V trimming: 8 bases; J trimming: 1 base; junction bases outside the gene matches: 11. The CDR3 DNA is TGTGCCAGCCGCCCGAGGGGACAGGGGGCCCGGAACACTGAAGCTTTCTTT. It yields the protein CASRPRGQGARNTEAFF.

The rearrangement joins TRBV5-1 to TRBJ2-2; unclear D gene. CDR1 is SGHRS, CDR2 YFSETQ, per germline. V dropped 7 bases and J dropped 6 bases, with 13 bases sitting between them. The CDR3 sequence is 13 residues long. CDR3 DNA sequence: TGCGCCAGCTCCTTTTTTCGGGCCGGGGAGCTGTTTTTT. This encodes CASSFFRAGELFF.

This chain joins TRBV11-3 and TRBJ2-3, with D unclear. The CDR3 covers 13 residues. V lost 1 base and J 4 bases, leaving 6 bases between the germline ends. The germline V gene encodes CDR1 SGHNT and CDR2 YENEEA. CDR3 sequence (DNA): TGTGCCAGCAGCTTAGCAACTGCAGATACGCAGTATTTT. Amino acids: CASSLATADTQYF.

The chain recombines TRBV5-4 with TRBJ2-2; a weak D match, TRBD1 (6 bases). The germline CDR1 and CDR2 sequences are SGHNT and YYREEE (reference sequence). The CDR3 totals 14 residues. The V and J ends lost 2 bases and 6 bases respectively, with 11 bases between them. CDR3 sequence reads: CASSFSTGAGELFF. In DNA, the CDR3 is TGTGCCAGCAGCTTCTCGACAGGTGCCGGGGAGCTGTTTTTT.

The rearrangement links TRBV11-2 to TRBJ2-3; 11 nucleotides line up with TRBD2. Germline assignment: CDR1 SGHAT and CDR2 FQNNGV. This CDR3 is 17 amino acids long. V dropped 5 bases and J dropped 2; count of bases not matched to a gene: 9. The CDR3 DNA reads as TGTGCCAGCAGCGTAGGGATACTAGCGGGGGCCACAGATACGCAGTATTTT. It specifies CASSVGILAGATDTQYF.

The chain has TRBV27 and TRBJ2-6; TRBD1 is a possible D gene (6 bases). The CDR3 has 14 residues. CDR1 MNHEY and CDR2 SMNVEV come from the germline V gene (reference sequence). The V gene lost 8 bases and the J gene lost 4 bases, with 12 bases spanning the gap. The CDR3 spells CASVGAAGANVLTF. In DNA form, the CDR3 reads TGTGCCAGCGTGGGGGCGGCCGGGGCCAACGTCCTGACTTTC.

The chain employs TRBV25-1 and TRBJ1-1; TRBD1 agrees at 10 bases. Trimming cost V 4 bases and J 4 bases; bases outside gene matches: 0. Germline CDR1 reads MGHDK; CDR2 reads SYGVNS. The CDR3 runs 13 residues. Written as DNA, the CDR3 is TGTGCCAGCAGTGGGACAGGGGGCACTGAAGCTTTCTTT. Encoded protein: CASSGTGGTEAFF.

In DNA, the CDR3 is TGTGCCAGCAATAGGGACAGCAGCTACTATGGCTACACCTTC. Residues: CASNRDSSYYGYTF. The rearrangement links TRBV6-1 to TRBJ1-2; 7 bases map to TRBD1. CDR1 and CDR2 (germline): MNHNS, SASEGT. V lost 7 bases to trimming and J lost 3 bases; unmatched junction nucleotides: 8. The CDR3 is 14 amino acids.

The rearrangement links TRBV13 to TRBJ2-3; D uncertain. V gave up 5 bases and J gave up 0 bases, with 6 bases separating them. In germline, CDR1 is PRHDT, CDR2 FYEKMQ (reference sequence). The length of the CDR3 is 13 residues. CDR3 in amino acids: CASSHSSTDTQYF. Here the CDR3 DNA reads TGTGCCAGCAGCCACTCTAGCACAGATACGCAGTATTTT.

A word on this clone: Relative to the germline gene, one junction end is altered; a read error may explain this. The chain's CDR3 is CSSSDPTGSSPDGYTF. The DNA of the CDR3 is TGTTCCAGCAGCGACCCGACAGGGAGTTCCCCGGATGGCTACACCTTC. This chain connects TRBV7-9 to TRBJ1-2, with 7 nucleotides matching TRBD1. The CDR3 consists of 16 residues. The germline V gene has CDR1 SEHNR and CDR2 FQNEAQ (reference sequence).

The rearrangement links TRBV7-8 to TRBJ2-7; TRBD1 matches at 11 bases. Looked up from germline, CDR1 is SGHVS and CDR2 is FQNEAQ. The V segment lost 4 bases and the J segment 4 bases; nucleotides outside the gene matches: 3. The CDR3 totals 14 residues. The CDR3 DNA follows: TGTGCCAGCAGCTCCCGGGACAGGGGGTACGAGCAGTACTTC. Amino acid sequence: CASSSRDRGYEQYF.

CDR3 nucleotides: TGTGCCAGCAGCTTCGTCGGGGGGCCAATTTACAATGAGCAGTTCTTC. It specifies CASSFVGGPIYNEQFF. The gene calls are TRBV5-4 and TRBJ2-1, with D perhaps TRBD2 (7 bases). V shed 2 bases and J shed 4 bases, with 16 bases lying between them. CDR1 and CDR2 (germline): SGHNT, YYREEE (reference sequence). The length of the CDR3 is 16 residues.

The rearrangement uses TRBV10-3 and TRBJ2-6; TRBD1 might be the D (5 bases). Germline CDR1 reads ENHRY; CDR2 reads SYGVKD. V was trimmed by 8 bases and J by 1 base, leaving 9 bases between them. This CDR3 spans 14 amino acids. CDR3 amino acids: CAIQDISGANVLTF. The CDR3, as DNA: TGTGCCATCCAGGACATTTCTGGGGCCAACGTCCTGACTTTC.

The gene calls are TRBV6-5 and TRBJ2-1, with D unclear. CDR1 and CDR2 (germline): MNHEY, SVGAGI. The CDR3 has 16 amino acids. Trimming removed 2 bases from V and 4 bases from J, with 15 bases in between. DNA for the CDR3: TGTGCCAGCAGTTACGACTCCACTTATAAATACAATGAGCAGTTCTTC. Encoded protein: CASSYDSTYKYNEQFF.

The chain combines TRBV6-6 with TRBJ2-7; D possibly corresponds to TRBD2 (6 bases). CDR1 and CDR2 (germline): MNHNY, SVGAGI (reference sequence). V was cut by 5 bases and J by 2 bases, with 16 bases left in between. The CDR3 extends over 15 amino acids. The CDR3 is CASSPGGESPYEQYF. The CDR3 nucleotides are TGTGCCAGCAGTCCCGGGGGAGAGAGTCCCTACGAGCAGTACTTC.

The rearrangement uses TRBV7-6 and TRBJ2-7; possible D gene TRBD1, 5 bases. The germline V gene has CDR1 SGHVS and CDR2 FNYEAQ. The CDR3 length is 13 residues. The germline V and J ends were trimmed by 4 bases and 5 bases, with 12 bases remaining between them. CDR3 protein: CASSSAGSDEQYF. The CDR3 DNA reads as TGTGCCAGCAGCTCTGCAGGGTCCGACGAGCAGTACTTC.

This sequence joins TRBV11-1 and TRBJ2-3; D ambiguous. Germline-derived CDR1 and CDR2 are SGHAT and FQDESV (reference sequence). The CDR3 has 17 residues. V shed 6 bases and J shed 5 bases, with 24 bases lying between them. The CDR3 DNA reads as TGTGCCAGCAGTTCGAATGGGCAAGGCCGTGGAAGAGATACGCAGTATTTT. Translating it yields CASSSNGQGRGRDTQYF.

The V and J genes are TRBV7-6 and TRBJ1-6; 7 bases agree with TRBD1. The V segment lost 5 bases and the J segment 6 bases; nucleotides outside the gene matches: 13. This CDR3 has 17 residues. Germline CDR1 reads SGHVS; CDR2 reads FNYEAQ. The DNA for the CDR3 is TGTGCCAGCAGCACCCGACAGGGCCCGCGATTTAATTCACCCCTCCACTTT. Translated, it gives CASSTRQGPRFNSPLHF.

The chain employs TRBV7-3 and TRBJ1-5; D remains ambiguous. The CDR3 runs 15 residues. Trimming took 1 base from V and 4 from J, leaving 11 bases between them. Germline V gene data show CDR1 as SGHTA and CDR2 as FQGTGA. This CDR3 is CASSLRAENNQPQHF. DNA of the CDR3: TGTGCCAGCAGCTTAAGGGCTGAGAATAATCAGCCCCAGCATTTT.

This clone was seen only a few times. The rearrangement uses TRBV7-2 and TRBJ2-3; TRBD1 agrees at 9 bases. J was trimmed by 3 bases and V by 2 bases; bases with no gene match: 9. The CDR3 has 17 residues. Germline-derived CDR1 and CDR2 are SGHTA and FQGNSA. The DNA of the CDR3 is TGTGCCAGCAGCTTATTAGGGACAGGGATGAGGACAGATACGCAGTATTTT. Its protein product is CASSLLGTGMRTDTQYF. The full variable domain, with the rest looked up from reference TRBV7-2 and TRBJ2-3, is GAGVSQSPSNKVTEKGKDVELRCDPISGHTALYWYRQSLGQGLEFLIYFQGNSAPDKSGLPSDRFSAERTGGSVSTLTIQRTQQEDSAVYLCASSLLGTGMRTDTQYFGPGTRLTVL.

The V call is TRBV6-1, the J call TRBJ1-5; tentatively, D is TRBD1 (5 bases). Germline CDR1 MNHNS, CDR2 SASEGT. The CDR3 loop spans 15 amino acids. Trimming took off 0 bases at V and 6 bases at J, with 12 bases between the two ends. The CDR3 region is CASSEATLGGQPQHF. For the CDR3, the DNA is TGTGCCAGCAGTGAAGCGACACTCGGGGGTCAGCCCCAGCATTTT.

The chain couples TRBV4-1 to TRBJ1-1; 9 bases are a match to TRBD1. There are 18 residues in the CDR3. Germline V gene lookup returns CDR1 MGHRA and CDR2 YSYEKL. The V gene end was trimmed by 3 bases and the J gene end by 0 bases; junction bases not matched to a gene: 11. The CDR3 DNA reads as TGCGCCAGCAGCCACAGTACCGACAGGGGGTTCATGAACACTGAAGCTTTCTTT. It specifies CASSHSTDRGFMNTEAFF.

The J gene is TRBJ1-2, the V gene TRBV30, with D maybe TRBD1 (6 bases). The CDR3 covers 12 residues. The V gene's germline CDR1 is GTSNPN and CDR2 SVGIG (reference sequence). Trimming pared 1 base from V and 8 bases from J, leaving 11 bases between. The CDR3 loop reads CAWSGTAAGYTF. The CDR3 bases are TGTGCCTGGAGTGGGACAGCCGCGGGCTACACCTTC.